Below are 26 T cell receptor beta chains sequenced from a single sample in a study of shared clonotypes between healthy human individuals (dated by TCRdb to between 2020 and 2021). CD8 naive samples were CD45RO-negative cells positively selected for CCR7, giving a CD45RA+CCR7+ population that excluded TemRA cells. The library was prepared using the immunoSEQ multiplex PCR assay. Entries here come from immuneACCESS through TCRdb and include only in-frame sequences with V and J called. Some clones fail to appear in such tables; in the studies checked, an unresolved V gene covers under half of the shortfall, and the cause of the remainder is unknown. The sample records nearly 2 million clones, over 85% of which are singletons. The ten largest make up roughly 1.2% of the sample. Sequenced input: naive CD8+ T cells sorted from blood. This sample's cell subset or site label indicates: CD45RA+CCR7+. The receptors here all came from a man younger than 30 in good health.

The chain uses TRBV20-1 and TRBJ1-6; unclear D gene. The V gene's germline CDR1 is DFQATT and CDR2 SNEGSKA (reference sequence). V lost 6 bases and J 10 bases, leaving 10 bases between the germline ends. This CDR3 region has 11 residues. The CDR3 loop is CSARKESPLHF. The CDR3 region has the DNA TGCAGTGCCCGTAAGGAGTCACCCCTCCACTTT.

J is TRBJ1-5 and V is TRBV15, with D possibly being TRBD1 (6 bases). This CDR3 has 15 residues. CDR1 and CDR2 (germline): LNHNV, YYDKDF (reference sequence). Trimming took 1 base from V and 3 from J, leaving 10 bases between them. In DNA, the CDR3 is TGTGCCACCAGCAGAGGCAGGGGCCCCAATCAGCCCCAGCATTTT. It specifies CATSRGRGPNQPQHF. The variable domain in full, with the rest retrieved from reference TRBV15 and TRBJ1-5, is DAMVIQNPRYQVTQFGKPVTLSCSQTLNHNVMYWYQQKSSQAPKLLFHYYDKDFNNEADTPDNFQSRRPNTSFCFLDIRSPGLGDTAMYLCATSRGRGPNQPQHFGDGTRLSIL.

Worth noting for this clone: The same CDR3 arises from other DNA sequences in this sample as well. This CDR3 is CSAPDYNEQFF. CDR3 DNA: TGCAGTGCCCCCGACTACAATGAGCAGTTCTTC. The J gene is TRBJ2-1, the V gene TRBV20-1; no definite D call. CDR3 length: 11 residues. V gave up 6 bases and J gave up 3 bases, with 6 bases separating them. Germline CDR1 and CDR2: DFQATT and SNEGSKA (reference sequence).

The rearrangement links TRBV7-9 to TRBJ2-7, with 7 bases identical to TRBD1. There are 15 residues in the CDR3. Germline V gives CDR1 SEHNR, CDR2 FQNEAQ (reference sequence). V was clipped by 3 bases and J by 1 base; unmatched bases: 6. In DNA, the CDR3 is TGTGCCAGCAGCTTTGTAGGGGGCGAATCCTACGAGCAGTACTTC. Translated, it gives CASSFVGGESYEQYF.

The J gene is TRBJ2-5, the V gene TRBV7-9; 12 nucleotides agree with TRBD1. Germline V gives CDR1 SEHNR, CDR2 FQNEAQ (reference sequence). The CDR3 totals 16 residues. After removal of 2 bases from V and 5 bases from J, the junction contained 6 bases not matched to a gene. DNA of the CDR3: TGTGCCAGCAGCTTATCGGGACAGGGGGCTCTGGAGACCCAGTACTTC. Its protein product is CASSLSGQGALETQYF.

The chain couples TRBV4-3 to TRBJ2-5, with D tentatively TRBD1 or TRBD2 (5 bases each). The CDR3 is 14 residues long. V dropped 1 base and J dropped 5 bases, with 11 bases sitting between them. CDR1 and CDR2 from the germline V gene are LGHNA and YSLEER. The CDR3 protein is CASSQVTGAETQYF. In DNA, the CDR3 is TGCGCCAGCAGCCAAGTTACCGGGGCGGAGACCCAGTACTTC.

J is TRBJ1-2 and V is TRBV6-6; D is uncertain. Trimming removed 5 bases at V and 0 bases at J, with 7 bases between. From germline, CDR1 is MNHNY and CDR2 SVGAGI (reference sequence). The CDR3 spans 13 residues. The CDR3 sequence is CASSPTTNYGYTF. The CDR3 DNA reads TGTGCCAGCAGTCCGACAACTAACTATGGCTACACCTTC.

The CDR3 nucleotides read TGTGCCAGCAGCCCCTGGGGCAGCGACGGGACAGTTTATTACACCTTC. It specifies CASSPWGSDGTVYYTF. J is TRBJ1-2 and V is TRBV7-8, with TRBD1 matching over 7 bases. Trimming took 5 bases from V and 11 from J; bases not matched to a gene: 20. CDR1 and CDR2 from the germline V gene are SGHVS and FQNEAQ. The CDR3 runs to 16 residues.

The chain has TRBV6-5 and TRBJ2-7; possibly TRBD2 for D (6 bases). Germline CDR1 MNHEY, CDR2 SVGAGI. The CDR3 is made up of 11 amino acids. V lost 8 bases to trimming and J lost 7 bases, with 12 bases between them. The CDR3 DNA reads TGTGCCAGCGGGTCGGGGGTTGAGCAGTACTTC. Translation gives CASGSGVEQYF.

This clone was seen just once. The gene calls are TRBV9 and TRBJ1-1; D might be TRBD1 (6 bases). There are 15 residues in the CDR3. The V end was cut by 0 bases, the J end by 2 bases, with 11 bases between. The germline V gene encodes CDR1 SGDLS and CDR2 YYNGEE. CDR3 DNA sequence: TGTGCCAGCAGCGTAGAGGGGGGGAGAAACACTGAAGCTTTCTTT. Its protein is CASSVEGGRNTEAFF.

On this clone itself: The identical CDR3 is also encoded by other nucleotide sequences in the sample. The V and J genes are TRBV6-5 and TRBJ2-2; D unresolved. This CDR3 comprises 15 residues. CDR1 MNHEY and CDR2 SVGAGI come from the germline V gene. V was cut by 2 bases and J by 4 bases, with 11 bases left in between. Here the CDR3 DNA reads TGTGCCAGCAGTTACGCCACTTCGGGCACCGGGGAGCTGTTTTTT. Protein product: CASSYATSGTGELFF.

V and J are TRBV5-1 and TRBJ1-1; no firm D call. The germline V and J ends were trimmed by 3 bases and 4 bases, with 13 bases remaining between them. The CDR3 length is 14 residues. Germline V gene data show CDR1 as SGHRS and CDR2 as YFSETQ. The CDR3 DNA sequence: TGCGCCAGCAGCTCGGGGTTAACGGGCACTGAAGCTTTCTTT. It yields the protein CASSSGLTGTEAFF.

The chain employs TRBV2 and TRBJ2-7; possibly TRBD2 for D (7 bases). V was shortened by 0 bases and J by 5 bases, with 14 bases between the two germline ends. This CDR3 has 15 amino acids. The germline gives CDR1 SNHLY, CDR2 FYNNEI. The CDR3 sequence is CASSEARQGRDEQYF. The CDR3 DNA is TGTGCCAGCAGTGAAGCGCGTCAGGGGAGGGACGAGCAGTACTTC. The full variable domain, in which reference TRBV2 and TRBJ2-7 provide the parts outside the CDR3, is EPEVTQTPSHQVTQMGQEVILRCVPISNHLYFYWYRQILGQKVEFLVSFYNNEISEKSEIFDDQFSVERPDGSNFTLKIRSTKLEDSAMYFCASSEARQGRDEQYFGPGTRLTVT.

A single count supports this clone. V and J are TRBV13 and TRBJ2-7; D is ambiguous. CDR1 is PRHDT and CDR2 is FYEKMQ in the germline V gene (reference sequence). V gave up 5 bases and J gave up 6 bases, with 14 bases separating them. This CDR3 contains 13 residues. The CDR3 DNA reads TGTGCCAGCAGCCTATCACCCGACGTCGAGCAGTACTTC. Translating gives CASSLSPDVEQYF. The full variable domain, with the rest looked up from reference TRBV13 and TRBJ2-7, is AAGVIQSPRHLIKEKRETATLKCYPIPRHDTVYWYQQGPGQDPQFLISFYEKMQSDKGSIPDRFSAQQFSDYHSELNMSSLELGDSALYFCASSLSPDVEQYFGPGTRLTVT.

The chain has TRBV7-9 and TRBJ2-5, with 9 bases lining up with TRBD2. The germline V gene encodes CDR1 SEHNR and CDR2 FQNEAQ (reference sequence). The CDR3 extends over 15 amino acids. The junction had 9 bases not matched to a gene; V was cut back by 5 bases and J by 5 bases. Written as DNA, the CDR3 is TGTGCCAGCAGCACCTCGACTAGCGGTAGGGAGACCCAGTACTTC. Its translation is CASSTSTSGRETQYF.

The gene calls are TRBV2 and TRBJ2-1; 8 positions match TRBD1. With 6 bases clipped from V and 3 bases from J, the junction kept 10 bases outside the gene matches. The CDR3 has 16 residues. Germline-derived CDR1 and CDR2 are SNHLY and FYNNEI. The CDR3 reads CASRPGTGFRYNEQFF. The CDR3 DNA is TGTGCCAGCAGACCGGGGACAGGCTTTCGCTACAATGAGCAGTTCTTC.

V is TRBV6-4 and J is TRBJ1-5; D is uncertain. CDR1 is MRHNA, CDR2 SNTAGT, per germline. CDR3 length equals 14 residues. Trimming stripped 3 bases from V and 2 bases from J, with 8 bases between. Written as DNA, the CDR3 is TGTGCCAGCAGTGAGGTAAGTCGCAATCAGCCCCAGCATTTT. The encoded protein is CASSEVSRNQPQHF.

V usage is TRBV4-1 and J usage is TRBJ2-1, with 8 bases aligning to TRBD1. J was trimmed by 9 bases and V by 2 bases; bases with no gene match: 12. Per germline, CDR1 MGHRA and CDR2 YSYEKL. This CDR3 comprises 16 residues. The CDR3: CASSQFSGQVIGEQFF. The CDR3 bases are TGCGCCAGCAGCCAATTCTCGGGACAGGTCATAGGTGAGCAGTTCTTC.

The V and J genes are TRBV9 and TRBJ2-5, with a weak D call TRBD2 (6 bases). The CDR3 extends over 14 amino acids. Germline V gene sequence: CDR1 SGDLS, CDR2 YYNGEE. Trimming pared 4 bases from V and 4 bases from J, leaving 14 bases between. The CDR3 nucleotides are TGTGCCAGCAGCCCAGTGGAGGGACGAGAGACCCAGTACTTC. Its protein product is CASSPVEGRETQYF.

The chain combines TRBV27 with TRBJ2-3; TRBD2 aligns across 8 bases. Trimming cost V 5 bases and J 2 bases; bases outside gene matches: 12. The CDR3 spans 17 residues. Germline CDR1 is MNHEY and CDR2 is SMNVEV (reference sequence). The CDR3 DNA reads as TGTGCCAGCAGTCCCCGTGGGGTTAGCGGGGTCACAGATACGCAGTATTTT. Its protein is CASSPRGVSGVTDTQYF.

To note about this clone: Other DNA sequences from this sample encode an identical CDR3 as well. The gene calls are TRBV20-1 and TRBJ2-1; 7 bases match TRBD2. V lost 6 bases, J lost 7 bases, and 0 bases stayed unmatched. Per germline, CDR1 DFQATT and CDR2 SNEGSKA (reference sequence). This CDR3 is 10 amino acids long. CDR3 region: CSAGGNEQFF. The CDR3 DNA reads as TGCAGTGCGGGGGGGAATGAGCAGTTCTTC.

The chain recombines TRBV6-5 with TRBJ1-2, with a weak D call TRBD1 (6 bases). Trimming took off 0 bases at V and 5 bases at J, with 16 bases between the two ends. The CDR3 length is 16 residues. CDR1 and CDR2 (germline): MNHEY, SVGAGI. The CDR3 sequence: CASSYSAGEVWYGYTF. The CDR3 region has the DNA TGTGCCAGCAGTTACTCGGCAGGGGAAGTTTGGTATGGCTACACCTTC.

This clone occurred once. The chain has TRBV7-9 and TRBJ2-1, with 10 bases identical to TRBD1. The CDR3 spans 13 residues. Germline V gives CDR1 SEHNR, CDR2 FQNEAQ (reference sequence). Trimming took 5 bases from V and 8 from J; bases not matched to a gene: 3. The CDR3 DNA follows: TGTGCCAGCAGCCTGACAGGGGGCCATGAGCAGTTCTTC. Residues: CASSLTGGHEQFF.

The chain has TRBV11-1 and TRBJ2-2; D not resolved. V was trimmed by 3 bases and J by 1 base, leaving 3 bases between them. Germline values: CDR1 SGHAT, CDR2 FQDESV (reference sequence). This CDR3 spans 13 amino acids. The CDR3 sequence: CASSFGNTGELFF. The CDR3 nucleotides read TGTGCCAGCAGCTTTGGGAACACCGGGGAGCTGTTTTTT. Together with reference TRBV11-1 and TRBJ2-2, the CDR3 gives the full variable domain: EAEVAQSPRYKITEKSQAVAFWCDPISGHATLYWYRQILGQGPELLVQFQDESVVDDSQLPKDRFSAERLKGVDSTLKIQPAELGDSAMYLCASSFGNTGELFFGEGSRLTVL.

This clone has a handful of counts. J is TRBJ1-1 and V is TRBV11-2; D is uncertain. This CDR3 spans 13 amino acids. Germline V lookup: CDR1 SGHAT, CDR2 FQNNGV. V gave up 6 bases and J gave up 7 bases, with 15 bases separating them. In DNA, the CDR3 is TGTGCCAGCAGTCCCGGCGGGGTGGTTGAAGCTTTCTTT. It specifies CASSPGGVVEAFF.

V usage is TRBV4-1 and J usage is TRBJ2-3; TRBD2 aligns across 9 bases. Germline assignment: CDR1 MGHRA and CDR2 YSYEKL. The CDR3 loop spans 15 amino acids. With V trimmed by 9 bases and J by 2 bases, 9 bases remained unmatched. The CDR3 reads CASTGTSLHTDTQYF. DNA for the CDR3: TGCGCCAGTACCGGGACTAGCCTTCACACAGATACGCAGTATTTT.